The TCR beta chain under discussion was sequenced for a study of blood T cell repertoires in COVID-19. The protocol was immunoSEQ multiplex PCR, while the TCRdb copy is restricted to in-frame clones and leaves out a portion. The sample contains 200,000 to 250,000 clones, more than 65% of which appear only once. Germline V gene data show CDR1 as SGHVS and CDR2 as FQNEAQ. Trimming pared 2 bases from V and 2 bases from J, leaving 17 bases between. The CDR3 loop spans 17 amino acids. The clonotype was recovered from a middle-aged man with active or convalescent COVID-19. The genes are TRBV7-8 and TRBJ2-3, with D maybe TRBD1 (6 bases). The material sequenced was peripheral blood. CDR3 residues: CASSLTGLGAFTDTQYF. The CDR3 DNA is TGTGCCAGCAGCTTAACAGGGCTAGGAGCTTTCACAGATACGCAGTATTTT.